Presented here are 16 T cell receptor beta chains from one specimen sequenced in a study of T-cell memory formation after mild COVID-19. A single record per CDR3 protein comes from TCRdb applying MiXCR to the 5' RACE reads. This table has 150,000 or so distinct CDR3 sequences, 20% to 25% appearing once. Sequenced input: PBMCs or a T cell subset sorted from them (not recorded which). Receptors originate from an adult woman who had mild COVID-19 (a few samples of this study predate the infection). Cell type and time point are not known.

The chain recombines TRBV5-1 with TRBJ2-7; D gene unclear. This CDR3 has 12 amino acids. Between the trimmed V and J ends, which lost 6 bases and 3 bases, there was a span of 10 bases. Germline V CDR1 and CDR2: SGHRS, YFSETQ. CDR3: CASNSENYEQYF. Written as DNA, the CDR3 is TGCGCCAGCAATAGTGAGAACTACGAGCAGTACTTC.

The rearrangement joins TRBV7-9 to TRBJ2-4, with 9 positions matching TRBD1. The CDR3 loop spans 15 amino acids. Trimming cost V 5 bases and J 0 bases; bases outside gene matches: 2. Per germline, CDR1 SEHNR and CDR2 FQNEAQ (reference sequence). The CDR3 nucleotides are TGTGCCAGCAGCCGGACAGGGGTAGCCAAAAACATTCAGTACTTC. Protein: CASSRTGVAKNIQYF.

This clonotype was detected only once. V is TRBV7-9 and J is TRBJ2-3; tentative D call: TRBD2 (6 bases). The length of the CDR3 is 13 residues. Germline V lookup: CDR1 SEHNR, CDR2 FQNEAQ (reference sequence). The ends were cut back, 8 bases at V and 2 bases at J, with 11 bases in the middle. The CDR3 DNA reads as TGTGCCAGCGGGAGGCCTCTCACAGATACGCAGTATTTT. Its protein is CASGRPLTDTQYF.

The genes are TRBV27 and TRBJ1-1, with D unresolved. V lost 4 bases and J lost 4, with 10 bases in between. Germline CDR1 reads MNHEY; CDR2 reads SMNVEV (reference sequence). This CDR3 has 13 residues. The CDR3 loop reads CASSYTARTEAFF. Here the CDR3 DNA reads TGTGCCAGCAGTTATACAGCCCGCACTGAAGCTTTCTTT.

This clonotype was observed a handful of times. This chain connects TRBV7-9 to TRBJ2-7; a weak D match, TRBD2 (6 bases). This CDR3 spans 12 amino acids. Germline lookup yields CDR1 SEHNR and CDR2 FQNEAQ (reference sequence). With 6 bases removed from V and 6 bases from J, the gap between germline ends came to 12 bases. The CDR3 coding sequence is TGTGCCAGCAGACCAGAGGGAGGCGAGCAGTACTTC. It is translated as CASRPEGGEQYF.

This clonotype showed up just a few times. J is TRBJ2-2 and V is TRBV29-1, with D perhaps TRBD2 (6 bases). Germline CDR1 is SQVTM and CDR2 is ANQGSEA. Trimming removed 5 bases at V and 4 bases at J, with 14 bases between. This CDR3 has 14 amino acids. The DNA of the CDR3 is TGCAGCGTTCTAGGGACTTGGGGCACCGGGGAGCTGTTTTTT. It is translated as CSVLGTWGTGELFF.

This clonotype was observed a handful of times. The DNA for the CDR3 is TGCAGTGCTAGAGTACGAGATTGGAACACTGAAGCTTTCTTT. Translated, it gives CSARVRDWNTEAFF. The V and J genes are TRBV20-1 and TRBJ1-1, with unresolved D. Germline lookup yields CDR1 DFQATT and CDR2 SNEGSKA (reference sequence). This CDR3 region has 14 residues. Trimming pared 1 base from V and 1 base from J, leaving 10 bases between.

This clonotype has only a few counts. This chain uses TRBV20-1 with TRBJ1-1, with 8 nucleotides matching TRBD1. There are 11 residues in the CDR3. Germline assignment: CDR1 DFQATT and CDR2 SNEGSKA (reference sequence). The V and J ends lost 6 bases and 4 bases, in that order; junction bases with no gene match: 1. CDR3 nucleotides: TGCAGTGCCAGGGGGCTCACTGAAGCTTTCTTT. Its translation: CSARGLTEAFF.

The chain employs TRBV29-1 and TRBJ2-2, with 12 positions matching TRBD2. After removal of 3 bases from V and 4 bases from J, the junction contained 15 bases not matched to a gene. The V gene's germline CDR1 is SQVTM and CDR2 ANQGSEA. The CDR3 contains 19 residues. The CDR3 region has the DNA TGCAGCGTTGAGTTGGGCGTGACTAGCGGGAGTCTTGGCACCGGGGAGCTGTTTTTT. Encoded protein: CSVELGVTSGSLGTGELFF.

The gene calls are TRBV6-6 and TRBJ2-7; D unresolved. The length of the CDR3 is 12 residues. Germline lookup yields CDR1 MNHNY and CDR2 SVGAGI (reference sequence). V lost 5 bases, J lost 5 bases, and 10 bases lay in between. In DNA form, the CDR3 reads TGTGCCAGCAGTACGTCTAGGGACGAGCAGTACTTC. Translating gives CASSTSRDEQYF.

V usage is TRBV20-1 and J usage is TRBJ2-2; possibly TRBD2 for D (7 bases). Germline CDR1 and CDR2: DFQATT and SNEGSKA (reference sequence). V was pared by 0 bases and J by 6 bases, with 20 bases between. The CDR3 runs to 17 residues. The CDR3 loop is CSARDRGWGGRPGELFF. Here the CDR3 DNA reads TGCAGTGCTAGAGATAGAGGTTGGGGGGGCCGCCCCGGGGAGCTGTTTTTT.

This clonotype was recorded a few times. This chain connects TRBV7-6 to TRBJ2-5; 9 bases match TRBD2. In germline, CDR1 is SGHVS, CDR2 FNYEAQ. V lost 5 bases and J lost 5; bases outside the gene matches: 9. The CDR3 contains 15 residues. CDR3 in DNA: TGTGCCAGCAGCCTTTATAGCGGGAGTGGGGAGACCCAGTACTTC. The encoded protein is CASSLYSGSGETQYF.

The chain carries TRBV11-2 and TRBJ2-2, with 10 bases identical to TRBD2. Trimming at V came to 3 bases and at J to 1 base, leaving 2 bases not matched to a gene. The CDR3 covers 16 residues. Looked up from germline, CDR1 is SGHAT and CDR2 is FQNNGV. In nucleotides, the CDR3 is TGTGCCAGCAGCTTGTGGACTAGCGGGAACACCGGGGAGCTGTTTTTT. It translates to CASSLWTSGNTGELFF. Based on the CDR3 plus reference TRBV11-2 and TRBJ2-2, the full variable domain is EAGVAQSPRYKIIEKRQSVAFWCNPISGHATLYWYQQILGQGPKLLIQFQNNGVVDDSQLPKDRFSAERLKGVDSTLKIQPAKLEDSAVYLCASSLWTSGNTGELFFGEGSRLTVL.

This clonotype has at least ten counts. The rearrangement joins TRBV15 to TRBJ2-3; 9 bases align to TRBD2. In germline, CDR1 is LNHNV, CDR2 YYDKDF (reference sequence). Trimming cost V 10 bases and J 3 bases; bases outside gene matches: 8. This CDR3 contains 14 residues. CDR3: CAISTSGRTDTQYF. CDR3 nucleotide sequence: TGTGCCATTTCGACTAGCGGACGGACAGATACGCAGTATTTT. The full variable domain, its missing parts supplied by reference TRBV15 and TRBJ2-3, is DAMVIQNPRYQVTQFGKPVTLSCSQTLNHNVMYWYQQKSSQAPKLLFHYYDKDFNNEADTPDNFQSRRPNTSFCFLDIRSPGLGDTAMYLCAISTSGRTDTQYFGPGTRLTVL.

CDR3 in DNA: TGTGCTAGTGGTTTCTCCCAGGGCGGACCCAATGAGCAGTTCTTC. It translates to CASGFSQGGPNEQFF. The chain couples TRBV12-5 to TRBJ2-1; possible D gene TRBD1, 5 bases. Trimming took off 3 bases at V and 6 bases at J, with 15 bases between the two ends. This CDR3 has 15 residues. Germline assignment: CDR1 LGHNT and CDR2 FRNRAP.

The sample holds many counts of this clonotype. As DNA, the CDR3 is TGTGCCAGCAGCTTACCAGATACGCAGTATTTT. It encodes CASSLPDTQYF. The V call is TRBV11-2, the J call TRBJ2-3; D call uncertain. The CDR3 has 11 amino acids. Germline CDR1 and CDR2: SGHAT and FQNNGV. The V end lost 2 bases, the J end lost 4 bases, and 1 base lay between the germline ends.